A single sample is the source of the 17 T cell receptor beta chains below, sequenced in a study of cytomegalovirus exposure and HLA in healthy donors. PCR primers comprised 60 Vbeta and 13 Jbeta primers. Some clones are missing from TCRdb's copy, which holds only in-frame ones; the method was immunoSEQ multiplex PCR. The sample carries about 190,000 clones, around 85% recorded once. The material sequenced was PBMCs. Source of these receptors: a boy aged 2 to 10 in good health and CMV-seronegative.

This clone was observed once. The chain uses TRBV5-1 and TRBJ2-5, with 10 nucleotides matching TRBD2. CDR1 is SGHRS and CDR2 is YFSETQ in the germline V gene. This CDR3 contains 16 residues. V dropped 4 bases and J dropped 11; count of bases not matched to a gene: 17. CDR3 amino acids: CASSDPGGLAPLRQYF. DNA of the CDR3: TGCGCCAGCAGCGACCCAGGGGGACTAGCGCCTCTACGGCAGTACTTC.

This clone was seen a few times. V gene TRBV4-1 combines with J gene TRBJ2-1; D ambiguous. The CDR3 is 13 amino acids. Germline CDR1 is MGHRA and CDR2 is YSYEKL. Trimming shortened V by 4 bases and J by 1 base, and 5 bases separated the two germline ends. In DNA form, the CDR3 reads TGCGCCAGCAGCCTCTTTTCCTACAATGAGCAGTTCTTC. Amino acid sequence: CASSLFSYNEQFF.

The genes are TRBV28 and TRBJ2-7; weak D call: TRBD1 (6 bases). Trimming pared 7 bases from V and 2 bases from J, leaving 15 bases between. The CDR3 has 14 residues. Germline V CDR1 and CDR2: MDHEN, SYDVKM. CDR3 loop: CASKGDTRTYEQYF. The CDR3 nucleotides read TGTGCCAGCAAGGGGGACACCCGTACCTACGAGCAGTACTTC.

The V and J genes are TRBV28 and TRBJ2-1; D unclear. The CDR3 has 11 residues. The germline gives CDR1 MDHEN, CDR2 SYDVKM. Deletions cut 5 bases from V and 10 bases from J, with 9 bases between. The CDR3 coding sequence is TGTGCCAGCAGTCTATTAGCCGAGCAGTTCTTC. This gives the protein CASSLLAEQFF.

The chain couples TRBV4-1 to TRBJ1-2, with D possibly TRBD1 on 5 matching bases. Trimming cost V 0 bases and J 4 bases, with 21 bases left between them. The V gene's germline CDR1 is MGHRA and CDR2 YSYEKL. CDR3 length equals 18 residues. CDR3 in amino acids: CASSQDMRDADLFYGYTF. In nucleotides, the CDR3 is TGCGCCAGCAGCCAAGATATGCGGGACGCGGATTTATTCTATGGCTACACCTTC.

This clone appeared once. The chain uses TRBV5-4 and TRBJ2-2; 11 bases agree with TRBD1. Germline V gene data show CDR1 as SGHNT and CDR2 as YYREEE (reference sequence). The CDR3 has 17 residues. The trim removed 4 bases at V and 6 bases at J, leaving 11 bases unmatched. The CDR3 loop reads CASSPTWGQGVSGELFF. The CDR3 nucleotides read TGTGCCAGCAGCCCTACTTGGGGACAGGGGGTTTCCGGGGAGCTGTTTTTT. Full variable domain (outside the CDR3, taken from reference TRBV5-4 and TRBJ2-2): ETGVTQSPTHLIKTRGQQVTLRCSSQSGHNTVSWYQQALGQGPQFIFQYYREEENGRGNFPPRFSGLQFPNYSSELNVNALELDDSALYLCASSPTWGQGVSGELFFGEGSRLTVL.

The chain has TRBV29-1 and TRBJ2-1; 11 positions match TRBD2. Losses at the gene ends were 6 bases for V and 3 bases for J; bases not matched to a gene: 7. The germline V gene has CDR1 SQVTM and CDR2 ANQGSEA. This CDR3 spans 15 amino acids. Here the CDR3 reads CSVRGTSGDYNEQFF. Written as DNA, the CDR3 is TGCAGCGTCCGGGGGACTAGCGGAGACTACAATGAGCAGTTCTTC.

Only a few counts were recorded for this clone. The chain's CDR3 is CASSVSPSGGKETQYF. The CDR3, as DNA: TGTGCCAGCAGCGTATCCCCTAGCGGGGGAAAAGAGACCCAGTACTTC. The chain carries TRBV9 and TRBJ2-5, with TRBD2 matching 10 bases. V was pared by 1 base and J by 3 bases, with 6 bases of the junction left unmatched. Germline CDR1 and CDR2: SGDLS and YYNGEE. The CDR3 has 16 amino acids.

The chain combines TRBV28 with TRBJ2-7; maybe TRBD2 (5 bases). Trimming removed 7 bases at V and 7 bases at J, with 20 bases between. The CDR3 has 14 amino acids. Germline V gene lookup returns CDR1 MDHEN and CDR2 SYDVKM. CDR3 residues: CASTRADLNSEQYF. CDR3 DNA sequence: TGTGCCAGCACCAGAGCGGACCTAAATAGTGAGCAGTACTTC. Full variable domain (missing parts from reference TRBV28 and TRBJ2-7): DVKVTQSSRYLVKRTGEKVFLECVQDMDHENMFWYRQDPGLGLRLIYFSYDVKMKEKGDIPEGYSVSREKKERFSLILESASTNQTSMYLCASTRADLNSEQYFGPGTRLTVT.

This clone was observed a few times. The V gene is TRBV10-1, the J gene TRBJ1-4; D may be TRBD1 (5 bases). The V end lost 6 bases, the J end lost 5 bases, and 13 bases lay between the germline ends. The CDR3 has 14 amino acids. Germline V gene sequence: CDR1 WNHNN, CDR2 SYGVQD (reference sequence). The CDR3 loop is CASSPGGGNEKLFF. In DNA form, the CDR3 reads TGCGCCAGCAGCCCGGGGGGGGGAAATGAAAAACTGTTTTTT.

The chain has TRBV7-8 and TRBJ2-7; D is possibly TRBD1 (6 bases). Trimming removed 1 base from V and 6 bases from J, with 10 bases in between. The CDR3 totals 13 residues. CDR1 and CDR2 (germline): SGHVS, FQNEAQ. DNA of the CDR3: TGTGCCAGCAGCTTAGTTGGGGACATCGAGCAGTACTTC. Translation gives CASSLVGDIEQYF. Full variable domain (missing parts from reference TRBV7-8 and TRBJ2-7): GAGVSQSPRYKVAKRGQDVALRCDPISGHVSLFWYQQALGQGPEFLTYFQNEAQLDKSGLPSDRFFAERPEGSVSTLKIQRTQQEDSAVYLCASSLVGDIEQYFGPGTRLTVT.

The J gene is TRBJ2-7, the V gene TRBV7-8; 13 nucleotides agree with TRBD2. Germline values: CDR1 SGHVS, CDR2 FQNEAQ. This CDR3 is 19 amino acids long. V was clipped by 5 bases and J by 1 base; unmatched bases: 14. CDR3 loop: CASSTLTGLAGAQSYEQYF. As DNA, the CDR3 is TGTGCCAGCAGCACACTGACCGGACTAGCGGGAGCTCAATCCTACGAGCAGTACTTC.

The V call is TRBV9, the J call TRBJ1-4; no clear D gene. CDR1 is SGDLS, CDR2 YYNGEE, per germline. V lost 4 bases and J 3 bases, leaving 13 bases between the germline ends. There are 15 residues in the CDR3. The CDR3 is CASSTSTSANEKLFF. The CDR3 DNA follows: TGTGCCAGCAGCACCAGTACCTCAGCTAATGAAAAACTGTTTTTT. Combining the CDR3 with reference TRBV9 and TRBJ1-4 gives the whole variable domain DSGVTQTPKHLITATGQRVTLRCSPRSGDLSVYWYQQSLDQGLQFLIQYYNGEERAKGNILERFSAQQFPDLHSELNLSSLELGDSALYFCASSTSTSANEKLFFGSGTQLSVL.

The chain recombines TRBV5-1 with TRBJ2-5, with 7 bases fitting TRBD1. The CDR3 totals 14 residues. Germline V CDR1 and CDR2: SGHRS, YFSETQ. J was trimmed by 1 base and V by 4 bases; bases with no gene match: 4. The CDR3 sequence is CASSADRAQETQYF. In DNA form, the CDR3 reads TGCGCCAGCAGCGCCGACAGGGCCCAAGAGACCCAGTACTTC.

This clone was recorded once. The chain is built from TRBV27 and TRBJ1-2, with D unresolved. Trimming removed 0 bases at V and 4 bases at J, with 24 bases between. Germline V gene sequence: CDR1 MNHEY, CDR2 SMNVEV (reference sequence). The CDR3 has 19 residues. The CDR3 DNA reads TGTGCCAGCAGTTTATCCACAGTCCCCCTCCAGGAACCTCTCTATGGCTACACCTTC. As protein: CASSLSTVPLQEPLYGYTF.

V is TRBV28 and J is TRBJ2-3, with 13 bases that match TRBD2. The CDR3 extends over 16 amino acids. V was pared by 5 bases and J by 4 bases, with 6 bases of the junction left unmatched. Looked up from germline, CDR1 is MDHEN and CDR2 is SYDVKM. CDR3 sequence: CASSTGLAGDPDTQYF. CDR3 sequence (DNA): TGTGCCAGCAGTACCGGACTAGCGGGAGATCCAGATACGCAGTATTTT.

The chain employs TRBV10-2 and TRBJ2-7; possible D gene TRBD1, 5 bases. V was shortened by 3 bases and J by 4 bases, with 16 bases between the two germline ends. The CDR3 length is 15 residues. CDR1 is WSHSY, CDR2 SAAADI, per germline. CDR3 region: CASSDDQGPRYEQYV. The CDR3 DNA reads as TGCGCCAGCAGTGATGACCAGGGTCCAAGATACGAGCAGTACGTC.